This T cell receptor (beta chain) was found in a study of CD8+ T cells in alopecia areata. Sequencing used cDNA as its template, made by extracting RNA and reverse transcribing it. The repertoire was sequenced with immunoSEQ multiplex PCR; TCRdb's copy has only in-frame clones and lacks some. The data hold 150,000 to 200,000 clones, with roughly three fifths observed a single time. General study results and limits: Expanded CD8+ clones among the top 100, as well as scalp clonality, were significantly decreased by tofacitinib.

Noted treatment: oral pan-JAK inhibitor, 5-10 mg twice daily. With respect to this clone: The target antigen is unknown.

The starting material was CD4+ T cells sorted from blood, obtained around week 49, from a patient treated with tofacitinib. The clonotype comes from a human donor with alopecia areata.

The CDR3 loop is CATTSPATNEKLFF. CDR3 nucleotide sequence: TGTGCCACTACGAGCCCTGCAACTAATGAAAAACTGTTTTTT. The rearrangement links TRBV15 to TRBJ1-4; D unresolved. Per the germline V gene, CDR1 is LNHNV and CDR2 is YYDKDF (reference sequence). The germline V and J ends were trimmed by 9 bases and 0 bases, with 11 bases remaining between them. The CDR3 covers 14 residues.